The 9 T cell receptor beta chains below were found in one sample sequenced in a study of T cell responses to AZD1222 COVID-19 vaccine. Repertoires were generated with immunoSEQ multiplex PCR, while TCRdb's copy carries only in-frame clones and drops some. The sample has roughly 77,000 clones, 90% seen once. The sample in question was peripheral blood, obtained on day 0 of AZD1222 vaccination. All receptors derive from an adult in good health.

The chain has TRBV13 and TRBJ2-4; D assignment may be TRBD1 or TRBD2 (5 bases each). Deletions cut 1 base from V and 0 bases from J, with 13 bases between. Germline CDR1 PRHDT, CDR2 FYEKMQ (reference sequence). The CDR3 consists of 17 residues. CDR3 region: CASSLEEGKIAKNIQYF. The CDR3 nucleotides are TGTGCCAGCAGCTTAGAAGAGGGGAAAATAGCCAAAAACATTCAGTACTTC.

The chain recombines TRBV6-6 with TRBJ2-7, with D perhaps TRBD1 or TRBD2 (5 bases each). The CDR3 has 13 residues. CDR1 and CDR2 (germline): MNHNY, SVGAGI (reference sequence). V lost 5 bases, J lost 2 bases, and 10 bases lay in between. The CDR3 region has the DNA TGTGCCAGCAGTCGGGACGGTCCCTACGAGCAGTACTTC. Protein sequence: CASSRDGPYEQYF.

The CDR3 DNA sequence: TGTGCCAGCAGCTGGGACAGGGGAGACACAGATACGCAGTATTTT. Translating gives CASSWDRGDTDTQYF. J is TRBJ2-3 and V is TRBV7-2, with TRBD1 matching over 10 bases. This CDR3 spans 15 amino acids. The germline V gene encodes CDR1 SGHTA and CDR2 FQGNSA. V shed 4 bases and J 2 bases; nucleotides not matched to a gene: 3. Combining the CDR3 with reference TRBV7-2 and TRBJ2-3 gives the whole variable domain GAGVSQSPSNKVTEKGKDVELRCDPISGHTALYWYRQSLGQGLEFLIYFQGNSAPDKSGLPSDRFSAERTGGSVSTLTIQRTQQEDSAVYLCASSWDRGDTDTQYFGPGTRLTVL.

This sequence joins TRBV6-2 or TRBV6-3 and TRBJ1-1; 9 bases are shared with TRBD1. Germline loops: CDR1 MNHEY, CDR2 SVGEGT. V was clipped by 2 bases and J by 4 bases; unmatched bases: 8. The CDR3 runs to 16 residues. CDR3 in amino acids: CASSYQDRGWGTEAFF. For the CDR3, the DNA is TGTGCCAGCAGTTACCAGGACAGGGGCTGGGGCACTGAAGCTTTCTTT.

The genes are TRBV28 and TRBJ2-3; a weak D match, TRBD1 (6 bases). The length of the CDR3 is 13 residues. Germline CDR1 reads MDHEN; CDR2 reads SYDVKM. Between the trimmed V and J ends, which lost 7 bases and 5 bases, there was a span of 13 bases. The CDR3 DNA sequence: TGTGCCAGCACCCGGCAGGGGTTAGATACGCAGTATTTT. It is translated as CASTRQGLDTQYF.

This clone was observed a single time. This chain joins TRBV3-1 (or the pseudogene TRBV3-2) and TRBJ1-2; possibly TRBD1 for D (6 bases). Per the germline V gene, CDR1 is LGHDT and CDR2 is YNNKEL (reference sequence). The CDR3 sequence is 14 residues long. V lost 4 bases, J lost 7 bases, and 16 bases lay in between. CDR3 protein: CASSPYPPTGGYTF. The CDR3 coding sequence is TGTGCCAGCAGCCCTTACCCTCCGACAGGTGGCTACACCTTC.

The J gene is TRBJ2-7, the V gene TRBV10-3; unclear D gene. V was pared by 2 bases and J by 6 bases, with 14 bases between. The CDR3 length is 14 residues. CDR1 ENHRY and CDR2 SYGVKD come from the germline V gene. The CDR3 loop reads CAISEELRYGEQYF. As DNA, the CDR3 is TGTGCCATCAGTGAGGAGCTCCGCTATGGCGAGCAGTACTTC.

This chain joins TRBV28 and TRBJ2-2; 10 bases are a match to TRBD1. Trimming removed 7 bases from V and 6 bases from J; junction bases left unmatched: 8. There are 15 residues in the CDR3. CDR1 is MDHEN and CDR2 is SYDVKM in the germline V gene. CDR3 protein: CASNTGTGDAGELFF. DNA of the CDR3: TGTGCCAGCAATACCGGGACAGGGGATGCCGGGGAGCTGTTTTTT. Filled out from reference TRBV28 and TRBJ2-2, the complete variable domain reads DVKVTQSSRYLVKRTGEKVFLECVQDMDHENMFWYRQDPGLGLRLIYFSYDVKMKEKGDIPEGYSVSREKKERFSLILESASTNQTSMYLCASNTGTGDAGELFFGEGSRLTVL.

This clone was picked up one time. The chain uses TRBV18 and TRBJ2-7; 11 bases map to TRBD2. V dropped 1 base and J dropped 4; count of bases not matched to a gene: 0. The germline gives CDR1 KGHSH, CDR2 LQKENI. The CDR3 extends over 14 amino acids. The CDR3 bases are TGTGCCAGCTCACCACTAGCGGGGGGGTACGAGCAGTACTTC. It specifies CASSPLAGGYEQYF.